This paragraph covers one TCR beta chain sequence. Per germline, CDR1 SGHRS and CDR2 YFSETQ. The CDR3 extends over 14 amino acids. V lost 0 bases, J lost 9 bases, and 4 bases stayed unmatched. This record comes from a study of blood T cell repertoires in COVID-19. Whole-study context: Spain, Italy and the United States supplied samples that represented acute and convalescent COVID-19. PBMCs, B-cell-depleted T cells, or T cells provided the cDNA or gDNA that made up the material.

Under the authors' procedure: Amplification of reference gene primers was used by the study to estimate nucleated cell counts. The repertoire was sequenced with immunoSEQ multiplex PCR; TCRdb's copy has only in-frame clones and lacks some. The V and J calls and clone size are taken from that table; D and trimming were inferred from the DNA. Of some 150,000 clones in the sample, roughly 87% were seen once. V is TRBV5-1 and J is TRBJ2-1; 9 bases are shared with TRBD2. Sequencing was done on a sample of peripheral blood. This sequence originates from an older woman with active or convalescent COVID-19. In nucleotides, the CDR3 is TGCGCCAGCAGCTTGGATCCAGCGGGGGGTGAGCAGTTCTTC. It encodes CASSLDPAGGEQFF. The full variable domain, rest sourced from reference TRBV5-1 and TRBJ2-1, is KAGVTQTPRYLIKTRGQQVTLSCSPISGHRSVSWYQQTPGQGLQFLFEYFSETQRNKGNFPGRFSGRQFSNSRSEMNVSTLELGDSALYLCASSLDPAGGEQFFGPGTRLTVL.